This TCR beta chain came from a study of blood T cell repertoires in COVID-19. Across the whole study: COVID-19 samples from acute and convalescent phases originated in the United States, Italy and Spain. Nucleic acid was either cDNA or gDNA, and it came from T cells, B-cell-depleted T cells, or PBMCs.

From germline, CDR1 is WSHSY and CDR2 SAAADI. V was clipped by 11 bases and J by 3 bases; unmatched bases: 8. This CDR3 spans 14 amino acids. Profiled with immunoSEQ multiplex PCR; TCRdb holds only in-frame clones, not every one. Found here are roughly 120,000 clones, over 75% of them singletons; the top ten hold less than 30%. The source material was peripheral blood. This receptor was identified in a man aged 70 or older with active or convalescent COVID-19. The chain is built from TRBV10-2 and TRBJ2-7, with 12 bases aligning to TRBD1. DNA of the CDR3: TGCGCCTGTTCGGGACAGGGGGCCCTCTACGAGCAGTACTTC. Amino acid sequence: CACSGQGALYEQYF.